The clone carrying this TCR beta chain was observed many times. The antigen is unknown. Combining a sample-barcoded 5' primer with a J-beta primer mix, a second PCR ran for about 7 to 11 cycles. TCRdb redid the calling of the 5' RACE reads with MiXCR, one entry per CDR3 protein. The data show 1,800,000 or so distinct CDR3 sequences, about 39% seen once. This sample is part of a study of blood T cells in healthy people across ages. Study observations and caveats: The recorded TCR beta diversity per million T cells decreased in a roughly linear manner with age. Because donor CMV status was unknown, expanded clonotype changes were possibly confounded.

The CDR3 is made up of 13 amino acids. Researchers report isolating at least 6 million PBMCs per sample. The chain links TRBV12-3 or TRBV12-4 to TRBJ2-5, with D perhaps matching TRBD1 or TRBD2 (5 bases each). Near its end, the DNA agrees better with TRBJ2-7, so the J call may be wrong. This receptor was obtained from a human donor in good health. Material for sequencing was blood. The CDR3 loop is CASSFGTQDEQYF. For the CDR3, the DNA is TGTGCCAGCAGTTTCGGGACCCAGGACGAGCAGTACTTC.